This is a list of T cell receptor beta chains from one sample in a study of metastatic and nonmetastatic thyroid tumors. TCRdb reprocessed the PCR reads using MiXCR. Altogether about 40,000 clones are present, more than 9.5% being singletons, with the ten largest covering 20% to 25%. The sequencing input was blood. The receptor source for this set is a female donor with papillary thyroid cancer or a benign thyroid nodule (not recorded which). Some clones in this sample may be carry-over from other donors' samples. Each CDR3 is given with its conserved first and last residue. A D gene is named only where the DNA matches it firmly. Not every row has a clone size; where given, it reads once, few, many or a size class.

TRBJ1-5 TRBD1 few TRBV2 TGTGCGACAGGGACAGGGGGATGGCAGCCCCAGCATTTT CATGTGGWQPQHF
TRBJ1-2 TRBD1 many TRBV19 TGTGCCAGCCGGGACAGGCCATATGGCTACACCTTC CASRDRPYGYTF
TRBJ2-3 NA many TRBV6-1 TGTGCCAGCACCTCTCCCCCCGCGGACTACACAGATACGCAGTATTTT CASTSPPADYTDTQYF
TRBJ2-1 NA many TRBV27 TGTGCCAGCGCTCTTAGCTCCTACAATGAGCAGTTCTTC CASALSSYNEQFF
TRBJ1-4 NA once TRBV6-1 TGTGCCAGCAGTGAATCTGGCAGACAACTAGCAACTAATGAAAAACCGTTTTTT CASSESGRQLATNEKPFF
TRBJ2-1 NA many TRBV6-1 TGTGCCAGCAGTCTAGCTGGGTCCTACAATGAGCAGTTCTTC CASSLAGSYNEQFF
TRBJ1-1 NA many TRBV11-2 TGTGCCAGCAGCTTAATGGGCTACACTGAAGCTTTCTTT CASSLMGYTEAFF
TRBJ2-1 TRBD2 NA TRBV11-2 TGTGCCAGCATCCTCTGGACTAGCGGGGAATACAATGATCAGTTCTTC CASILWTSGEYNDQFF
TRBJ1-6 NA many TRBV7-3 TGTGCCAGCAGCTTACGGGGTGGCTCCTATAATTCACCCCTCCACTTT CASSLRGGSYNSPLHF
TRBJ2-3 NA few TRBV30 TGTGCCTGGAAGGAGGGATGGGGCAGCACTAGCATAGATACGCAGTATTTT CAWKEGWGSTSIDTQYF
TRBJ1-4 NA many TRBV10-3 TGTGCCATCAGTGCTAACCGGGACACATCTAATGAAAAACTGTTTTTT CAISANRDTSNEKLFF
TRBJ2-3 TRBD2 many TRBV20-1 TGCAGTGCTAGAGATCTGTTAAGTGGGGGAGGGCAACCTGGCACAGATACGCAGTATTTT CSARDLLSGGGQPGTDTQYF
TRBJ2-1 TRBD1 many TRBV10-3 TGTGCCATCAGTGAGGACAGGGCATACAATGAGCAGTTCTTC CAISEDRAYNEQFF
TRBJ2-7 NA many TRBV5-6 TGTGCCAGCAACTTCCGCTACGAGCAGTACTTC CASNFRYEQYF
TRBJ1-3 NA many TRBV11-1 TGTGCCAGCAGCTTAGGGGGTCAGAGGCTCTCTGGAAACACCATATATTTT CASSLGGQRLSGNTIYF
TRBJ2-4 TRBD1 NA TRBV6-2/TRBV6-3 TGTGCCAGTAGTTACTCGTCCTACAGGGGTTGGAACATTCAGTACTTC CASSYSSYRGWNIQYF
TRBJ1-5 NA NA TRBV6-1 TGTGCCAGCAGTGAAGCGTTTTCTGCTGGACAGCCCCAGCATTTT CASSEAFSAGQPQHF
TRBJ2-7 TRBD2 many TRBV9 TGTGCCAGCAGCACCGGTGTAGCGGGGTCCTACGAGCAGTACTTC CASSTGVAGSYEQYF
TRBJ2-7 TRBD2 many TRBV7-8 TGTGCCAGCAGCTTAGCCATAACCTCTAGCGGGAGCCCTTACGAGCAGTACTTC CASSLAITSSGSPYEQYF
TRBJ2-1 NA many TRBV24-1 TGTGCCACCAGTGATTGGGGGAATAGCAAGCGTGAGCAGTTCTTC CATSDWGNSKREQFF
TRBJ2-5 TRBD2 many TRBV18 TGTGCCAGCTCACCGACTAGCGGTCCCCAAGAGACCCAGTACTTC CASSPTSGPQETQYF
TRBJ2-7 NA once TRBV11-2 TGTGCCAGCAGCTTCCCCTACAGGGTAAAGAACTACGAGCAGTACTTC CASSFPYRVKNYEQYF
TRBJ2-7 TRBD2 NA TRBV11-3 TGTGCCAGCAGCTTAGTGTGGTGCGGGAGAGAGGGCGAGCAGTACTTC CASSLVWCGREGEQYF